This T cell receptor beta chain was documented in a study of T-cell memory formation after mild COVID-19. This clonotype was observed many times. Its antigen is currently unknown. Trimming took off 3 bases at V and 6 bases at J, with 12 bases between the two ends. CDR1 MNHEY and CDR2 SMNVEV come from the germline V gene (reference sequence). The CDR3 has 14 residues. The study, taken as a whole, reports: Some responding clones appeared in pre-infection memory, suggesting cross-reactive memory joined. Clones that shrank (day 15 to 85) were balanced CD4/CD8, whereas later expanders leaned CD4+.

A 5'RACE reaction primed in the constant segment made cDNA libraries of TCR alpha and TCR beta, and these carried sample barcodes and UMIs. TCRdb re-analysed the 5' RACE reads in MiXCR, keeping a single row per CDR3 protein. There are about 110,000 distinct CDR3 sequences in the sample; around 15% occur only once, and around 28% lies in the top ten. Sequences were obtained from PBMCs or a T cell subset sorted from them (not recorded which). The J gene is TRBJ2-1, the V gene TRBV27; D gene unclear. The sequence was collected from an adult woman who had mild COVID-19 (a few samples of this study predate the infection). Cell type and time point are not known. CDR3 residues: CASSFLGSINEQFF. The DNA of the CDR3 is TGTGCCAGCAGTTTTCTGGGCAGTATCAATGAGCAGTTCTTC.